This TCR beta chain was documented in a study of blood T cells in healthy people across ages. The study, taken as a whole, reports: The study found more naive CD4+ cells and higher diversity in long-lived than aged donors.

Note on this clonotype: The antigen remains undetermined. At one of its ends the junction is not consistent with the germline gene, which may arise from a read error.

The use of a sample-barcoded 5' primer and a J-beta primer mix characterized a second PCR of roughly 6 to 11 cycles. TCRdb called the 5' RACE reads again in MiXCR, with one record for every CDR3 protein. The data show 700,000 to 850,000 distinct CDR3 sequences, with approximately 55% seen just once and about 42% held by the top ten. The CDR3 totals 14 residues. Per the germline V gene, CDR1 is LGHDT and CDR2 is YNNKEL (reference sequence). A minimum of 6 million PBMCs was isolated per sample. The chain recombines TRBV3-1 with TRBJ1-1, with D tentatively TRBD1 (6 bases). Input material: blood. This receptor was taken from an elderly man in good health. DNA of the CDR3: TGTGCCAGTAGCCATTCAGGGGTAGACACTGAAGCTTTCTTT. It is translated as CASSHSGVDTEAFF.